What follows are 19 T cell receptor beta chains derived from one specimen sequenced in a study of T cell responses to AZD1222 COVID-19 vaccine. Measured with immunoSEQ multiplex PCR; TCRdb has only the in-frame clones, and not every one. The sample includes some 90,000 clones, about 88% seen only once; the top ten take approximately 5.2%. Sequences were derived from peripheral blood, sampled 28 days after the second AZD1222 dose. These receptors originate from an adult who received the AZD1222 COVID-19 vaccine.

The chain links TRBV6-5 to TRBJ2-7, with TRBD1 identical over 9 bases. The V and J ends lost 4 bases and 6 bases, in that order; junction bases with no gene match: 13. The germline gives CDR1 MNHEY, CDR2 SVGAGI. The CDR3 covers 16 residues. The CDR3 region has the DNA TGTGCCAGCAGTTCCCAGTCTCGGACAGGGGCTAGCGAGCAGTACTTC. As protein: CASSSQSRTGASEQYF.

The chain is built from TRBV7-9 and TRBJ1-1; D may be TRBD1 (6 bases). V lost 2 bases and J 9 bases, leaving 10 bases between the germline ends. CDR3 length: 12 residues. CDR1 and CDR2 (germline): SEHNR, FQNEAQ (reference sequence). The CDR3 coding sequence is TGTGCCAGCAGCTTATTAGGACAGAAAGCTTTCTTT. Amino acids: CASSLLGQKAFF.

This sequence joins TRBV12-3 or TRBV12-4 and TRBJ1-2, with 8 nucleotides matching TRBD1. J was trimmed by 8 bases and V by 2 bases; bases with no gene match: 4. The CDR3 is 13 amino acids. The CDR3 spells CASSLRTGLGYTF. The CDR3 coding sequence is TGTGCCAGCAGTTTAAGGACAGGGCTCGGCTACACCTTC.

The gene calls are TRBV19 and TRBJ1-5; D is ambiguous. The length of the CDR3 is 14 residues. Trimming left V 2 bases short and J 4 bases short, with 9 bases between. The V gene's germline CDR1 is LNHDA and CDR2 SQIVND (reference sequence). CDR3 nucleotide sequence: TGTGCCAGTAGTATAACAGTCTGGAATCAGCCCCAGCATTTT. Protein sequence: CASSITVWNQPQHF.

This clone was observed once. The V call is TRBV2, the J call TRBJ2-2; TRBD2 matches 9 bases. Germline V lookup: CDR1 SNHLY, CDR2 FYNNEI. CDR3 length: 15 amino acids. The V and J ends lost 4 bases and 0 bases, in that order; junction bases with no gene match: 0. CDR3 in amino acids: CASSGLAANTGELFF. The CDR3, as DNA: TGTGCCAGCAGTGGACTAGCGGCGAACACCGGGGAGCTGTTTTTT.

This chain joins TRBV5-1 and TRBJ1-1, with D perhaps TRBD1 (6 bases). The CDR3 has 14 residues. The V gene's germline CDR1 is SGHRS and CDR2 YFSETQ. The V gene lost 3 bases and the J gene lost 0 bases, with 9 bases spanning the gap. In DNA, the CDR3 is TGCGCCAGCAGCTCGACAGGTATGAACACTGAAGCTTTCTTT. Protein: CASSSTGMNTEAFF.

The chain uses TRBV3-1 (or the pseudogene TRBV3-2) and TRBJ1-2; the D is unclear. The germline CDR1 and CDR2 sequences are LGHDT and YNNKEL (reference sequence). The CDR3 extends over 13 amino acids. V lost 0 bases, J lost 5 bases, and 7 bases lay in between. The CDR3 coding sequence is TGTGCCAGCAGCCAAGACTTGGGTTATGGCTACACCTTC. Translated: CASSQDLGYGYTF.

The sample holds a few counts of this clone. The chain carries TRBV10-1 and TRBJ1-1; D remains ambiguous. This CDR3 has 13 amino acids. The ends were cut back, 2 bases at V and 1 base at J, with 5 bases in the middle. Germline V gene sequence: CDR1 WNHNN, CDR2 SYGVQD (reference sequence). In DNA, the CDR3 is TGCGCCAGCAGTGAGAATGGGAACACTGAAGCTTTCTTT. Encoded protein: CASSENGNTEAFF.

The chain uses TRBV2 and TRBJ2-2; 8 bases fit TRBD2. The CDR3 is 15 amino acids. Germline CDR1 and CDR2: SNHLY and FYNNEI. After removal of 7 bases from V and 0 bases from J, the junction contained 4 bases not matched to a gene. CDR3 in DNA: TGTGCCAGCAAAACTAGCGGAGCGAACACCGGGGAGCTGTTTTTT. Its translation: CASKTSGANTGELFF.

This chain connects TRBV4-1 to TRBJ1-1; D is unclear. Between the trimmed V and J ends, which lost 4 bases and 4 bases, there was a span of 16 bases. The CDR3 is 15 amino acids. CDR1 is MGHRA and CDR2 is YSYEKL in the germline V gene. The CDR3 coding sequence is TGCGCCAGCAGCCGAGCCGGCGATGTGGCCACTGAAGCTTTCTTT. This encodes CASSRAGDVATEAFF.

The rearrangement links TRBV18 to TRBJ2-3, with 9 bases identical to TRBD2. Germline loops: CDR1 KGHSH, CDR2 LQKENI. After removal of 1 base from V and 2 bases from J, the junction contained 4 bases not matched to a gene. CDR3 length equals 16 residues. CDR3 nucleotides: TGTGCCAGCTCACCACGAGCTAGCGGGGCCACAGATACGCAGTATTTT. Translated: CASSPRASGATDTQYF.

The rearrangement joins TRBV5-1 to TRBJ1-3, with a weak D call TRBD1 (5 bases). This CDR3 is 15 amino acids long. Trimming took 5 bases from V and 4 from J, leaving 16 bases between them. Germline-derived CDR1 and CDR2 are SGHRS and YFSETQ. CDR3 region: CASRNGGLEGNTIYF. The CDR3 bases are TGCGCCAGCAGAAACGGGGGACTGGAAGGAAACACCATATATTTT.

This clone was detected only a few times. V gene TRBV4-1 combines with J gene TRBJ1-2, with a tentative D call TRBD1 (5 bases). With 0 bases removed from V and 3 bases from J, the gap between germline ends came to 11 bases. Per the germline V gene, CDR1 is MGHRA and CDR2 is YSYEKL. The CDR3 covers 15 residues. The CDR3 coding sequence is TGCGCCAGCAGCCAAGAACGGGGGGTACACTATGGCTACACCTTC. Translation gives CASSQERGVHYGYTF.

This chain uses TRBV19 with TRBJ1-1, with TRBD1 matching over 8 bases. After removal of 6 bases from V and 6 bases from J, the junction contained 12 bases not matched to a gene. Looked up from germline, CDR1 is LNHDA and CDR2 is SQIVND (reference sequence). CDR3 length: 15 residues. The CDR3 reads CASRDPGTGAAEAFF. CDR3 DNA: TGTGCCAGTAGAGACCCCGGGACAGGCGCAGCTGAAGCTTTCTTT. Filled out from reference TRBV19 and TRBJ1-1, the complete variable domain reads DGGITQSPKYLFRKEGQNVTLSCEQNLNHDAMYWYRQDPGQGLRLIYYSQIVNDFQKGDIAEGYSVSREKKESFPLTVTSAQKNPTAFYLCASRDPGTGAAEAFFGQGTRLTVV.

This chain joins TRBV18 and TRBJ2-6; 9 positions match TRBD1. V shed 2 bases and J 1 base; nucleotides not matched to a gene: 12. Germline lookup yields CDR1 KGHSH and CDR2 LQKENI. The CDR3 has 20 amino acids. CDR3 nucleotide sequence: TGTGCCAGCTCACCAGGACAGGGGAGGGGGCCTAGATCTGGGGCCAACGTCCTGACTTTC. Translating it yields CASSPGQGRGPRSGANVLTF.

The J gene is TRBJ1-1, the V gene TRBV13; no reliable D call. The CDR3 runs to 13 residues. Looked up from germline, CDR1 is PRHDT and CDR2 is FYEKMQ (reference sequence). The V and J ends lost 1 base and 10 bases respectively, with 13 bases between them. DNA for the CDR3: TGTGCCAGCAGCTTAGTTGAGGGAGGTAGAGCTTTCTTT. Its protein is CASSLVEGGRAFF. Based on the CDR3 plus reference TRBV13 and TRBJ1-1, the full variable domain is AAGVIQSPRHLIKEKRETATLKCYPIPRHDTVYWYQQGPGQDPQFLISFYEKMQSDKGSIPDRFSAQQFSDYHSELNMSSLELGDSALYFCASSLVEGGRAFFGQGTRLTVV.

V is TRBV6-2 or TRBV6-3 and J is TRBJ2-5; 9 bases line up with TRBD1. The CDR3 contains 16 residues. The V gene's germline CDR1 is MNHEY and CDR2 SVGEGT. V shed 5 bases and J 1 base; nucleotides not matched to a gene: 8. CDR3 region: CASSPGQGMAQETQYF. The CDR3, as DNA: TGTGCCAGCAGTCCAGGACAGGGGATGGCCCAAGAGACCCAGTACTTC.

The rearrangement links TRBV5-1 to TRBJ2-3, with unresolved D. CDR3 length equals 13 residues. The ends were cut back, 4 bases at V and 3 bases at J, with 9 bases in the middle. Germline CDR1 SGHRS, CDR2 YFSETQ. CDR3 residues: CASSPEGTDTQYF. The CDR3 nucleotides read TGCGCCAGCAGCCCAGAAGGGACAGATACGCAGTATTTT.

The J gene is TRBJ2-2, the V gene TRBV27; D is ambiguous. Germline CDR1 MNHEY, CDR2 SMNVEV (reference sequence). This CDR3 is 13 amino acids long. The V end was cut by 6 bases, the J end by 6 bases, with 11 bases between. The CDR3, as DNA: TGTGCCAGCAGCCCAATTTCCCCCGGGGAGCTGTTTTTT. It yields the protein CASSPISPGELFF.